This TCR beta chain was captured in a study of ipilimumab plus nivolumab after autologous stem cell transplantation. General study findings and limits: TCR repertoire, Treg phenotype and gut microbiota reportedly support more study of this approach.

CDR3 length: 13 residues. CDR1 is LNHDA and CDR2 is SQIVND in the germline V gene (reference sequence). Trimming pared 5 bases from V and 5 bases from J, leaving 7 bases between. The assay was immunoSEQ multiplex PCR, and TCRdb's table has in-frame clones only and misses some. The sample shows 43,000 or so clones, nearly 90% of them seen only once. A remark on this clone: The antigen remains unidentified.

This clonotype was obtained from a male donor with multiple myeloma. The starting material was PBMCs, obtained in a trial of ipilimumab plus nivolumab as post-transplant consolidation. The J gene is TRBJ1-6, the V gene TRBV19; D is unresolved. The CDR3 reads CASSPADNSPLHF. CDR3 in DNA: TGTGCCAGTAGTCCGGCGGATAATTCACCCCTCCACTTT. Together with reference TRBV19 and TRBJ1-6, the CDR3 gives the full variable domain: DGGITQSPKYLFRKEGQNVTLSCEQNLNHDAMYWYRQDPGQGLRLIYYSQIVNDFQKGDIAEGYSVSREKKESFPLTVTSAQKNPTAFYLCASSPADNSPLHFGNGTRLTVT.